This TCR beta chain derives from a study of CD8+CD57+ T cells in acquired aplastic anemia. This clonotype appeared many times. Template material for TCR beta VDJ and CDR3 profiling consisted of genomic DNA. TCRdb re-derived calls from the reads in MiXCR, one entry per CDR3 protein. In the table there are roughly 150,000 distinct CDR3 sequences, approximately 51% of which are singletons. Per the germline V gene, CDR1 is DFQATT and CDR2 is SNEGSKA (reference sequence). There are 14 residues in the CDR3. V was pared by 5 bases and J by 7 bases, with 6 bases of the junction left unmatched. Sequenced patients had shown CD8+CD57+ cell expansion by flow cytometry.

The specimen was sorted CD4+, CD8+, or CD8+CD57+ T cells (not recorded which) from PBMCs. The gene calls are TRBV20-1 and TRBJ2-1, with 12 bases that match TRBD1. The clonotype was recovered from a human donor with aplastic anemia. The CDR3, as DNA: TGCAGTGCTGTGGGGACAGGGGGCTGGAATGAGCAGTTCTTC. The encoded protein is CSAVGTGGWNEQFF.